This T cell receptor (beta chain) is drawn from a study of breast tumors, draining lymph nodes, adjacent tissues. Study results and limitations: Findings are consistent with lymph node origin and intratumoral expansion of most tumor T cells. Tumor TCR diversity was below lymph nodes but above nontumor tissue. Data only fit, rather than demonstrated, lymph node origin of most tumor T cells.

The germline V gene encodes CDR1 DFQATT and CDR2 SNEGSKA (reference sequence). This CDR3 is 11 amino acids long. Breast cancer patients provided tissue from their axillary draining lymph nodes. This clonotype was detected ten times or more. The antigen is undetermined. TCRdb processed the multiplex PCR reads anew with MiXCR; each CDR3 protein has one entry. Of 150,000 to 200,000 distinct CDR3 sequences in the sample, about 30% were seen once. Sample: axillary lymph node tissue. The rearrangement uses TRBV20-1 and TRBJ1-2; D perhaps matches TRBD1 (5 bases). This clonotype was sampled from a female donor with breast cancer. Some clones in this sample may be carry-over from other donors' samples. In DNA, the CDR3 is TGCGGGGGGGAGTTCGACTATGGCTACACCTTC. It specifies CGGEFDYGYTF.